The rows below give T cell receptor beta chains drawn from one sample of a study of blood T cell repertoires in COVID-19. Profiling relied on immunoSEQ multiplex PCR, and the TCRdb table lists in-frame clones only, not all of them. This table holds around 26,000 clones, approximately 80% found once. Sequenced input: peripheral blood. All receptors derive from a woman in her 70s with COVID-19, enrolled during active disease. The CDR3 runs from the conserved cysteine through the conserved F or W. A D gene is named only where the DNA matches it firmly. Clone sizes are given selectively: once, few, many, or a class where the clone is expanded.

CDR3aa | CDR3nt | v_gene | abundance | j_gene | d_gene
CATSRQGSTYNEQFF | TGTGCCACCAGCCGACAGGGATCTACCTACAATGAGCAGTTCTTC | TRBV15 | - | TRBJ2-1 | TRBD1
CASGLPSPRVGTGGYTF | TGTGCTAGTGGTTTGCCCTCGCCGAGGGTAGGCACGGGCGGCTACACCTTC | TRBV12-5 | once | TRBJ1-2 | -
CASSTYGSTETQYF | TGTGCCAGCAGTACATACGGGTCGACGGAGACCCAGTACTTC | TRBV6-2/TRBV6-3 | - | TRBJ2-5 | -
CASSVASGAGNTIYF | TGTGCCAGCAGCGTAGCTAGCGGGGCTGGAAACACCATATATTTT | TRBV9 | - | TRBJ1-3 | -
CASSETRGGQPQHF | TGTGCCAGCAGTGAAACAAGGGGAGGCCAGCCCCAGCATTTT | TRBV2 | few | TRBJ1-5 | -
CASGGVGTEAFF | TGTGCCAGCGGGGGGGTAGGCACTGAAGCTTTCTTT | TRBV12-3/TRBV12-4 | - | TRBJ1-1 | -
CASSPRRNTEAFF | TGTGCCAGCAGCCCTAGAAGGAACACTGAAGCTTTCTTT | TRBV3-1/TRBV3-2 | - | TRBJ1-1 | -
CASSFGQGRSNEQFF | TGTGCCAGCAGTTTTGGACAGGGGCGTAGCAATGAGCAGTTCTTC | TRBV6-2/TRBV6-3 | - | TRBJ2-1 | TRBD1
CASSYRGDGTDTQYF | TGCGCCAGCAGCTACAGGGGGGATGGCACAGATACGCAGTATTTT | TRBV5-1 | - | TRBJ2-3 | TRBD1
CASSASTGPYEKLFF | TGTGCCAGCAGTGCCTCGACAGGTCCCTATGAAAAACTGTTTTTT | TRBV6-6 | - | TRBJ1-4 | -
CASSQTGVEDSPLAKNIQYF | TGCGCCAGCAGTCAGACGGGAGTCGAGGACTCCCCCCTAGCCAAAAACATTCAGTACTTC | TRBV23-1 | - | TRBJ2-4 | -
CATLDSSNYGYTF | TGTGCCACCCTGGACAGCTCTAACTATGGCTACACCTTC | TRBV19 | - | TRBJ1-2 | -
CATSRGAGEKLFF | TGTGCCACCAGCAGAGGGGCGGGTGAAAAACTGTTTTTT | TRBV15 | - | TRBJ1-4 | -
CTSSRAGGSPYEQYF | TGCACCAGCAGCCGGGCGGGGGGCTCCCCCTACGAGCAGTACTTC | TRBV1 | - | TRBJ2-7 | -
CASSEFVGDNEQFF | TGTGCCAGCAGTGAATTCGTAGGGGACAATGAGCAGTTCTTC | TRBV2 | few | TRBJ2-1 | -
CASSYASGEKLFF | TGTGCCAGCAGTTACGCTTCAGGGGAAAAACTGTTTTTT | TRBV6-5 | - | TRBJ1-4 | -
CASSTREGGTEAFF | TGTGCCAGCAGCACCCGGGAGGGGGGCACTGAAGCTTTCTTT | TRBV11-3 | medium-sized | TRBJ1-1 | -
CASSFQRGGPDTQYF | TGTGCCAGCAGCTTTCAGCGGGGGGGCCCCGATACGCAGTATTTT | TRBV7-2 | - | TRBJ2-3 | TRBD2
CASSSDGVESYTF | TGTGCCAGCAGCTCGGACGGGGTGGAGAGCTACACCTTC | TRBV7-2 | - | TRBJ1-2 | -
CASSLTMEAPLHF | TGCGCCAGCAGCCTAACGATGGAGGCACCCCTCCACTTT | TRBV5-1 | - | TRBJ1-6 | -
CASSSRLDEQYF | TGTGCCAGCTCATCTCGACTAGACGAGCAGTACTTC | TRBV18 | few | TRBJ2-7 | -
CASSSQRQVYRVGNTIYF | TGCGCCAGCAGCTCTCAAAGACAGGTCTATCGGGTTGGAAACACCATATATTTT | TRBV5-1 | - | TRBJ1-3 | -
CASGSRQGAEAGANVLTF | TGTGCTAGTGGTTCAAGACAGGGGGCAGAGGCTGGGGCCAACGTCCTGACTTTC | TRBV12-5 | - | TRBJ2-6 | TRBD1
CASSGLTSSGVWNNEQFF | TGTGCCAGTAGTGGCCTGACCTCTAGCGGAGTGTGGAACAATGAGCAGTTCTTC | TRBV19 | - | TRBJ2-1 | TRBD2
CASSEAGGIYGYTF | TGTGCCAGTAGTGAGGCAGGGGGAATCTATGGCTACACCTTC | TRBV19 | - | TRBJ1-2 | TRBD1
CASSLARSGTDNQPQHF | TGTGCCAGCAGCTTAGCCCGCTCCGGGACAGATAATCAGCCCCAGCATTTT | TRBV7-6 | once | TRBJ1-5 | TRBD1
CASSEANGVYGYTF | TGTGCCAGCAGTGAAGCAAACGGAGTCTATGGCTACACCTTC | TRBV6-1 | - | TRBJ1-2 | -
CASSQEGAQETQYF | TGCGCCAGCAGCCAAGAGGGGGCCCAAGAGACCCAGTACTTC | TRBV4-1 | - | TRBJ2-5 | -
CASSYSNRDHEQYF | TGTGCCAGCAGTTACTCCAACAGGGACCACGAGCAGTACTTC | TRBV6-2/TRBV6-3 | - | TRBJ2-7 | -
CASSRDSMNTEAFF | TGTGCCAGCAGTAGGGACAGCATGAACACTGAAGCTTTCTTT | TRBV6-2/TRBV6-3 | - | TRBJ1-1 | TRBD1
CASSLLAGDKNIQYF | TGTGCCAGCAGCCTACTAGCGGGAGACAAAAACATTCAGTACTTC | TRBV5-6 | - | TRBJ2-4 | TRBD2
CASSEETSGVRGQYF | TGTGCCAGCAGTGAGGAGACTAGCGGTGTCAGGGGGCAGTACTTC | TRBV6-1 | - | TRBJ2-7 | TRBD2
CASSRDISSPQHF | TGTGCCAGCAGCCGGGACATATCAAGCCCCCAGCATTTT | TRBV12-3/TRBV12-4 | - | TRBJ1-5 | -
CASSYITGVVQETQYF | TGTGCCAGCAGCTATATAACGGGGGTTGTCCAAGAGACCCAGTACTTC | TRBV7-6 | - | TRBJ2-5 | -
CASSPGLNTEAFF | TGTGCCAGCTCACCAGGGCTGAACACTGAAGCTTTCTTT | TRBV18 | - | TRBJ1-1 | -
CATAQEGTEAFF | TGTGCCACCGCCCAGGAAGGCACTGAAGCTTTCTTT | TRBV10-3 | - | TRBJ1-1 | -
CASSLGSPMNTEAFF | TGTGCCAGCAGCTTGGGCAGCCCCATGAACACTGAAGCTTTCTTT | TRBV7-9 | few | TRBJ1-1 | -
CASSVGRGTDTQYF | TGTGCCAGCAGCGTAGGGCGGGGCACAGATACGCAGTATTTT | TRBV9 | few | TRBJ2-3 | -
CTSSDISGTSGETQYF | TGCACCAGCAGCGACATTTCCGGGACTTCCGGAGAGACCCAGTACTTC | TRBV1 | once | TRBJ2-5 | -
CASSFTGGNTIYF | TGTGCCAGCAGCTTTACCGGTGGAAACACCATATATTTT | TRBV6-5 | - | TRBJ1-3 | -
CASSTDRWGNTEAFF | TGTGCCAGTAGTACTGACAGGTGGGGTAACACTGAAGCTTTCTTT | TRBV19 | - | TRBJ1-1 | -
CASSLAPDTQYF | TGTGCCAGCAGTTTGGCCCCAGATACGCAGTATTTT | TRBV12-3/TRBV12-4 | few | TRBJ2-3 | -
CASQADPYSNQPQHF | TGTGCCAGCCAGGCAGACCCTTATAGCAATCAGCCCCAGCATTTT | TRBV5-4 | - | TRBJ1-5 | -
CASSRFDNGNTIYF | TGTGCCAGCAGTCGCTTCGACAATGGAAACACCATATATTTT | TRBV6-5 | - | TRBJ1-3 | -
CASSASTDTQYF | TGTGCCAGCAGCGCTAGCACAGATACGCAGTATTTT | TRBV9 | - | TRBJ2-3 | -
CASSHLIRGKGSYEQYF | TGTGCCAGCAGTCACCTTATCAGGGGGAAAGGCTCCTACGAGCAGTACTTC | TRBV6-6 | - | TRBJ2-7 | TRBD1